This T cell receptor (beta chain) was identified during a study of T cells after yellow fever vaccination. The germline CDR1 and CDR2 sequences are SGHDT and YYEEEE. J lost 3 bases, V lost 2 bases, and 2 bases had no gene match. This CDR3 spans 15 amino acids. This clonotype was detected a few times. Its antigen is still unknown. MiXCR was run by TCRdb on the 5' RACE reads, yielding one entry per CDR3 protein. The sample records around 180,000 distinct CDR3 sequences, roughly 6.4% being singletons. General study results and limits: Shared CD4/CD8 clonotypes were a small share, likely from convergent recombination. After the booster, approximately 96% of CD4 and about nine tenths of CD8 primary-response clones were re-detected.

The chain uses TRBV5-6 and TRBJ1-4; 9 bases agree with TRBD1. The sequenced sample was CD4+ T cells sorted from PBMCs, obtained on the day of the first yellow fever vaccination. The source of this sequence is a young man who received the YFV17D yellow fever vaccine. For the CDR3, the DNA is TGTGCCAGCAGCTTACAGGGGGCGGCTAATGAAAAACTGTTTTTT. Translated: CASSLQGAANEKLFF. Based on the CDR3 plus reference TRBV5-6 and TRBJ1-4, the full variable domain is DAGVTQSPTHLIKTRGQQVTLRCSPKSGHDTVSWYQQALGQGPQFIFQYYEEEERQRGNFPDRFSGHQFPNYSSELNVNALLLGDSALYLCASSLQGAANEKLFFGSGTQLSVL.